The present TCR beta chain was sequenced within a study of blood T cell repertoires in COVID-19. Looking at the study overall: PBMCs, B-cell-depleted T cells, or T cells were the source of the cDNA or gDNA that made up the material.

Produced via immunoSEQ multiplex PCR; TCRdb's table is partial and in-frame only. This sample carries 250,000 to 350,000 clones, around 89% of them seen once, and the ten largest clones take around 0.8%. In its sample, this clone was seen a few times. Germline V gene lookup returns CDR1 SEHNR and CDR2 FQNEAQ (reference sequence). This CDR3 is 14 amino acids long. V lost 3 bases and J lost 5; bases outside the gene matches: 6. This clonotype was obtained from a young man with acute or convalescent COVID-19. The sequenced material came from peripheral blood. The chain couples TRBV7-9 to TRBJ2-5; 7 nucleotides agree with TRBD2. The CDR3 protein is CASSFGGGAETQYF. CDR3 DNA sequence: TGTGCCAGCAGCTTCGGCGGGGGTGCTGAGACCCAGTACTTC.